This T cell receptor beta chain was captured in a study of blood T cells in healthy people across ages. Points from the study as a whole: A roughly linear fall in TCR beta diversity per million T cells was seen with increasing age.

The authors extracted at least 6 micrograms of total RNA per sample. CDR3 length: 18 amino acids. The ends lost 2 bases at V and 5 bases at J; junction bases unmatched: 14. Germline assignment: CDR1 MNHEY and CDR2 SVGEGT. This clonotype was seen a few times. Its antigen is undetermined. Sample-barcoded 5' priming and a J-beta primer mix drove a second PCR of about 6 to 12 cycles. Sequencing yielded, for each sample, at least 2.5 million paired-end reads carrying CDR3. TCRdb re-analysed the 5' RACE reads in MiXCR, keeping a single row per CDR3 protein. The table has hundreds of thousands of distinct CDR3 sequences, roughly 35% seen once.

Sequencing used blood. This TCR was sampled from a man younger than 30 in good health. The chain joins TRBV6-2 or TRBV6-3 to TRBJ1-5; 8 bases map to TRBD1. The CDR3 is CASSYRPGGGSWDQPQHF. The CDR3 DNA reads as TGTGCCAGCAGTTACCGCCCAGGGGGCGGTAGTTGGGATCAGCCCCAGCATTTT.